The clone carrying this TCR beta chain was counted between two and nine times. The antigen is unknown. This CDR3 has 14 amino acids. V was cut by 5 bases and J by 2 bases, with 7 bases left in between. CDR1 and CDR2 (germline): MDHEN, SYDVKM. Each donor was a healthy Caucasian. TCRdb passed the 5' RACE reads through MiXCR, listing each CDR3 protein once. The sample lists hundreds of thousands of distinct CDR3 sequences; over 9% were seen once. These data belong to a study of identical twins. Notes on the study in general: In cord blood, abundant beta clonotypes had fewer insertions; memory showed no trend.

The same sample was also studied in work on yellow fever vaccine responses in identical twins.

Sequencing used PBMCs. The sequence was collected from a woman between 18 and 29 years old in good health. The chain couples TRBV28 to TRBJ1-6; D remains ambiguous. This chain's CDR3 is CASSRPTYNSPLHF. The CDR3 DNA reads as TGTGCCAGCAGTCGACCGACCTATAATTCACCCCTCCACTTT.